Following are 2 T cell receptor beta chains from one sample sequenced in a study of blood T cells in healthy people across ages. A J-beta primer mix and a sample-barcoded 5' primer were used in a second PCR of roughly 7 to 12 cycles. TCRdb used MiXCR to reprocess the 5' RACE reads, holding one entry per CDR3 protein. The sample gives a few hundred thousand distinct CDR3 sequences, 25% to 30% of which show up once; 25% to 35% is in the top ten. The sequenced sample was blood. The receptor set was obtained from a woman aged 70-85 years in good health.

This clonotype was observed once. The chain carries TRBV7-2 and TRBJ2-6; 13 nucleotides agree with TRBD2. After removal of 5 bases from V and 0 bases from J, the junction contained 4 bases not matched to a gene. The CDR3 loop spans 18 amino acids. CDR1 is SGHTA and CDR2 is FQGNSA in the germline V gene. The CDR3 here is CASSQGLAGNSGANVLTF. The CDR3 DNA is TGTGCCAGCAGCCAGGGACTAGCGGGAAACTCTGGGGCCAACGTCCTGACTTTC.

This clonotype was counted between two and nine times. The CDR3 region is CASSYTGEHGYTF. For the CDR3, the DNA is TGCGCCAGCAGCTACACAGGGGAGCATGGCTACACCTTC. The V call is TRBV5-1, the J call TRBJ1-2; 7 positions match TRBD1. Germline V gives CDR1 SGHRS, CDR2 YFSETQ. The V gene end was trimmed by 3 bases and the J gene end by 6 bases; junction bases not matched to a gene: 5. This CDR3 comprises 13 residues.